Below, 29 T cell receptor beta chains from the same sample are listed, as sequenced in a study of OX40 agonist ivuxolimab in advanced cancers. Clones were read by immunoSEQ multiplex PCR, and TCRdb kept only the in-frame ones, dropping some. The profile shows tens of thousands of clones, around nine tenths of them singletons. Sequenced material: CD4+ or CD8+ T cells sorted from blood, taken in a trial of the OX40 agonist ivuxolimab. The receptors were gathered from an adult with an advanced solid tumor such as melanoma, head and neck, liver or kidney cancer.

This clone has only a few counts. The chain uses TRBV18 and TRBJ2-7; TRBD1 might be the D (6 bases). The CDR3 contains 14 residues. V was cut by 5 bases and J by 0 bases, with 11 bases left in between. Germline-derived CDR1 and CDR2 are KGHSH and LQKENI. In nucleotides, the CDR3 is TGTGCCAGCTCATTACAGGGTAGCTCCTACGAGCAGTACTTC. This sequence encodes CASSLQGSSYEQYF.

This sequence joins TRBV30 and TRBJ1-1; D is perhaps TRBD1 (6 bases). Per germline, CDR1 GTSNPN and CDR2 SVGIG (reference sequence). V lost 0 bases and J 0 bases, leaving 11 bases between the germline ends. The CDR3 runs to 15 residues. CDR3 sequence reads: CAWSVQGSMNTEAFF. DNA for the CDR3: TGTGCCTGGAGTGTTCAGGGGTCGATGAACACTGAAGCTTTCTTT.

The chain uses TRBV2 and TRBJ2-7; TRBD1 might be the D (5 bases). V lost 6 bases and J lost 6, with 12 bases in between. Germline V gene lookup returns CDR1 SNHLY and CDR2 FYNNEI. CDR3 length: 12 residues. The DNA of the CDR3 is TGTGCCAGCAGGACCGACACAGGCGAGCAGTACTTC. This gives the protein CASRTDTGEQYF.

The chain carries TRBV4-1 and TRBJ2-2, with 10 bases aligning to TRBD1. Germline CDR1 is MGHRA and CDR2 is YSYEKL. Trimming cost V 5 bases and J 5 bases; bases outside gene matches: 5. CDR3 length equals 15 residues. The CDR3 reads CASSGQGGWTGELFF. Written as DNA, the CDR3 is TGCGCCAGCAGCGGACAGGGGGGTTGGACCGGGGAGCTGTTTTTT.

V gene TRBV11-3 combines with J gene TRBJ2-3; D possibly uses TRBD1 or TRBD2 (5 bases each). Germline V lookup: CDR1 SGHNT, CDR2 YENEEA. V lost 4 bases to trimming and J lost 4 bases, with 18 bases between them. CDR3 length: 16 amino acids. In DNA form, the CDR3 reads TGTGCCAGCAGCTCATCGGGGCCACGGGGCCCAGATACGCAGTATTTT. This encodes CASSSSGPRGPDTQYF.

The rearrangement links TRBV5-8 to TRBJ2-1; 9 bases align to TRBD1. Looked up from germline, CDR1 is SGHTS and CDR2 is YDEGEE. The CDR3 extends over 15 amino acids. Trimming cost V 3 bases and J 2 bases; bases outside gene matches: 3. The CDR3 DNA follows: TGTGCCAGCAGCTATGACAGGGGGACCTACAATGAGCAGTTCTTC. Translating gives CASSYDRGTYNEQFF.

The V gene is TRBV27, the J gene TRBJ2-7; 7 nucleotides align to TRBD1. The CDR3 is 16 amino acids. V gave up 3 bases and J gave up 0 bases; unmatched junction bases: 8. CDR1 and CDR2 from the germline V gene are MNHEY and SMNVEV (reference sequence). The CDR3 DNA reads as TGTGCCAGCAGTTTCTCTGGGACAGCTTTCTCCTACGAGCAGTACTTC. Protein product: CASSFSGTAFSYEQYF.

The chain is built from TRBV4-1 and TRBJ2-5; 10 bases line up with TRBD2. The CDR3 length is 15 residues. Germline V lookup: CDR1 MGHRA, CDR2 YSYEKL. The ends lost 4 bases at V and 1 base at J; junction bases unmatched: 3. Here the CDR3 reads CASSPSGGAQETQYF. CDR3 bases: TGCGCCAGCAGCCCTAGCGGGGGTGCCCAAGAGACCCAGTACTTC.

This chain joins TRBV6-1 and TRBJ1-2; no reliable D call. The ends were cut back, 0 bases at V and 4 bases at J, with 12 bases in the middle. This CDR3 is 15 amino acids long. Germline CDR1 and CDR2: MNHNS and SASEGT. The CDR3 reads CASSEALSLGYGYTF. As DNA, the CDR3 is TGTGCCAGCAGTGAAGCGCTAAGTTTAGGCTATGGCTACACCTTC.

For the CDR3, the DNA is TGTGCCAGCAGCATCACAGGGGATAGCAATCAGCCCCAGCATTTT. It translates to CASSITGDSNQPQHF. This sequence joins TRBV6-5 and TRBJ1-5, with 7 bases that match TRBD1. CDR1 and CDR2 (germline): MNHEY, SVGAGI. V lost 6 bases and J lost 0; bases outside the gene matches: 5. CDR3 length: 15 residues.

The chain combines TRBV4-3 with TRBJ2-7; D tentatively reads TRBD1 or TRBD2 (5 bases each). V lost 5 bases to trimming and J lost 1 base, with 12 bases between them. Looked up from germline, CDR1 is LGHNA and CDR2 is YSLEER. The CDR3 has 14 amino acids. In DNA, the CDR3 is TGCGCCAGCAGCAGGGACCGCAGATCCTACGAGCAGTACTTC. It codes for CASSRDRRSYEQYF.

The chain has TRBV4-1 and TRBJ2-3; D is unresolved. The CDR3 loop spans 16 amino acids. V was pared by 1 base and J by 0 bases, with 11 bases between. Germline values: CDR1 MGHRA, CDR2 YSYEKL. The CDR3: CASSQGLETSTDTQYF. CDR3 coding DNA: TGCGCCAGCAGCCAAGGACTTGAAACTAGCACAGATACGCAGTATTTT.

V and J are TRBV27 and TRBJ2-3; 12 nucleotides align to TRBD2. The CDR3 sequence is 15 residues long. Unmatched junction bases numbered 4, after V lost 4 bases and J lost 5 bases. Germline CDR1 MNHEY, CDR2 SMNVEV (reference sequence). DNA of the CDR3: TGTGCCAGCAGTTCCTGGACTAGCGGGGTAGATACGCAGTATTTT. This gives the protein CASSSWTSGVDTQYF.

The chain is built from TRBV27 and TRBJ2-1; unclear D gene. V lost 3 bases and J lost 3, with 9 bases in between. The CDR3 extends over 14 amino acids. Germline assignment: CDR1 MNHEY and CDR2 SMNVEV (reference sequence). The CDR3 nucleotides are TGTGCCAGCAGTTTGTGGGGTGGCTACAATGAGCAGTTCTTC. Translation gives CASSLWGGYNEQFF.

V usage is TRBV5-5 and J usage is TRBJ1-2, with D tentatively TRBD1 (6 bases). V was trimmed by 3 bases and J by 6 bases, leaving 21 bases between them. CDR1 SGHKS and CDR2 YYEKEE come from the germline V gene (reference sequence). This CDR3 has 16 residues. CDR3 sequence reads: CASSSTSGTQAHGYTF. CDR3 bases: TGTGCCAGCAGCTCGACCTCCGGGACACAGGCACATGGCTACACCTTC.

The chain joins TRBV18 to TRBJ2-3; D possibly corresponds to TRBD1 (6 bases). V was pared by 5 bases and J by 2 bases, with 14 bases between. This CDR3 has 15 residues. In germline, CDR1 is KGHSH, CDR2 LQKENI. The chain's CDR3 is CASSSPGHNTDTQYF. The CDR3 nucleotides read TGTGCCAGCTCATCCCCGGGACACAACACAGATACGCAGTATTTT.

V usage is TRBV6-5 and J usage is TRBJ1-5; D is undetermined. The V and J ends lost 0 bases and 3 bases respectively, with 9 bases between them. The CDR3 totals 15 residues. The germline V gene has CDR1 MNHEY and CDR2 SVGAGI. The CDR3 nucleotides are TGTGCCAGCAGTTACTCCCGGCGGAACAATCAGCCCCAGCATTTT. It encodes CASSYSRRNNQPQHF.

The chain recombines TRBV18 with TRBJ1-1, with D possibly being TRBD1 (6 bases). Germline V CDR1 and CDR2: KGHSH, LQKENI. This CDR3 comprises 13 residues. Trimming stripped 2 bases from V and 10 bases from J, with 14 bases between. This CDR3 is CASSPGPAGAAFF. DNA of the CDR3: TGTGCCAGCTCACCAGGTCCGGCGGGGGCAGCTTTCTTT.

The V and J genes are TRBV19 and TRBJ1-3; 8 nucleotides align to TRBD1. CDR1 LNHDA and CDR2 SQIVND come from the germline V gene (reference sequence). The V gene end was trimmed by 3 bases and the J gene end by 3 bases; junction bases not matched to a gene: 10. The length of the CDR3 is 17 residues. CDR3 protein: CASSMFAGQGGGNTIYF. DNA of the CDR3: TGTGCCAGTAGTATGTTCGCTGGACAGGGAGGTGGAAACACCATATATTTT.

The genes are TRBV5-8 and TRBJ1-2, with TRBD1 as a possible D gene (6 bases). Per the germline V gene, CDR1 is SGHTS and CDR2 is YDEGEE. With 4 bases removed from V and 5 bases from J, the gap between germline ends came to 9 bases. The CDR3 runs 12 residues. The chain's CDR3 is CASSPDRYGYTF. CDR3 coding DNA: TGTGCCAGCAGCCCGGACAGATATGGCTACACCTTC. The variable domain in full, completed from reference TRBV5-8 and TRBJ1-2, reads EAGVTQSPTHLIKTRGQQATLRCSPISGHTSVYWYQQALGLGLQFLLWYDEGEERNRGNFPPRFSGRQFPNYSSELNVNALELEDSALYLCASSPDRYGYTFGSGTRLTVV.

Written as DNA, the CDR3 is TGCGCCAGCAGCCAAGAGGCGGGCACAAGGCAGCCCCAGCATTTT. It is translated as CASSQEAGTRQPQHF. This chain links TRBV4-3 with TRBJ1-5, with no clear D. Trimming pared 0 bases from V and 7 bases from J, leaving 13 bases between. CDR1 is LGHNA and CDR2 is YSLEER in the germline V gene. This CDR3 has 15 amino acids.

The chain is built from TRBV29-1 and TRBJ2-5; no clear D. Trimming pared 6 bases from V and 1 base from J, leaving 12 bases between. CDR3 length: 13 residues. Germline values: CDR1 SQVTM, CDR2 ANQGSEA. The CDR3 DNA reads TGCAGCGTCCCGCTGGGCGGCCAAGAGACCCAGTACTTC. Protein sequence: CSVPLGGQETQYF.

This chain links TRBV7-9 with TRBJ1-1, with 8 bases matching TRBD1. The CDR3 loop spans 14 amino acids. V was clipped by 4 bases and J by 1 base; unmatched bases: 2. Germline assignment: CDR1 SEHNR and CDR2 FQNEAQ (reference sequence). This chain's CDR3 is CASSSDRGNTEAFF. The CDR3 DNA reads TGTGCCAGCAGCTCCGACAGGGGGAACACTGAAGCTTTCTTT.

This clone was found a few times. V is TRBV2 and J is TRBJ2-2, with TRBD1 matching over 7 bases. The germline CDR1 and CDR2 sequences are SNHLY and FYNNEI. With 7 bases clipped from V and 1 base from J, the junction kept 6 bases outside the gene matches. The CDR3 contains 15 residues. CDR3 sequence reads: CASTSQGENTGELFF. The DNA for the CDR3 is TGTGCCAGCACTTCTCAGGGGGAGAACACCGGGGAGCTGTTTTTT. Full variable domain (remainder filled in from reference TRBV2 and TRBJ2-2): EPEVTQTPSHQVTQMGQEVILRCVPISNHLYFYWYRQILGQKVEFLVSFYNNEISEKSEIFDDQFSVERPDGSNFTLKIRSTKLEDSAMYFCASTSQGENTGELFFGEGSRLTVL.

The gene calls are TRBV18 and TRBJ1-1; D is unclear. V was clipped by 3 bases and J by 2 bases, with 10 bases between them. The germline V gene has CDR1 KGHSH and CDR2 LQKENI. The CDR3 is 14 residues long. This CDR3 is CASSPPLGNTEAFF. Here the CDR3 DNA reads TGTGCCAGCTCACCCCCCTTGGGAAACACTGAAGCTTTCTTT.

The V gene is TRBV7-2, the J gene TRBJ2-1; 8 bases agree with TRBD1. The CDR3 consists of 15 residues. V lost 1 base, J lost 8 bases, and 7 bases stayed unmatched. From germline, CDR1 is SGHTA and CDR2 FQGNSA. CDR3: CASSLGSARGHEQFF. The CDR3 region has the DNA TGTGCCAGCAGCTTAGGATCCGCCAGGGGGCATGAGCAGTTCTTC.

The chain joins TRBV19 to TRBJ2-7, with D hard to call. The CDR3 totals 13 residues. Per the germline V gene, CDR1 is LNHDA and CDR2 is SQIVND (reference sequence). V lost 5 bases and J lost 1, with 9 bases in between. In DNA, the CDR3 is TGTGCCAGTAGTCCGACACCTTCCTACGAGCAGTACTTC. This translates into CASSPTPSYEQYF. Variable domain in full (rest from reference TRBV19 and TRBJ2-7): DGGITQSPKYLFRKEGQNVTLSCEQNLNHDAMYWYRQDPGQGLRLIYYSQIVNDFQKGDIAEGYSVSREKKESFPLTVTSAQKNPTAFYLCASSPTPSYEQYFGPGTRLTVT.

The chain recombines TRBV11-2 with TRBJ2-7, with 9 positions matching TRBD2. In germline, CDR1 is SGHAT, CDR2 FQNNGV. This CDR3 comprises 16 residues. V shed 2 bases, J shed 2 bases, and the junction held 7 bases outside the gene matches. DNA for the CDR3: TGTGCCAGCAGCTTAAGGAGGGCTAGCGGGACCTACGAGCAGTACTTC. The encoded protein is CASSLRRASGTYEQYF.

This clone has a handful of counts. The chain is built from TRBV7-9 and TRBJ1-6, with 9 bases identical to TRBD1. The CDR3 spans 14 residues. CDR1 is SEHNR and CDR2 is FQNEAQ in the germline V gene (reference sequence). The V and J ends lost 1 base and 10 bases, in that order; junction bases with no gene match: 2. For the CDR3, the DNA is TGTGCCAGCAGCTTAGAGACAGGGGGATCACCCCTCCACTTT. The encoded protein is CASSLETGGSPLHF. The entire variable domain, with the rest obtained from reference TRBV7-9 and TRBJ1-6, is as follows: DTGVSQNPRHKITKRGQNVTFRCDPISEHNRLYWYRQTLGQGPEFLTYFQNEAQLEKSRLLSDRFSAERPKGSFSTLEIQRTEQGDSAMYLCASSLETGGSPLHFGNGTRLTVT.